This is a list of T cell receptor beta chains from one sample in a study of shared clonotypes between healthy human individuals. This table comes from immunoSEQ multiplex PCR, and its TCRdb copy is limited to in-frame clones, with some not included. The sample lists about 600,000 clones, less than 97% occurring once. Source material: naive CD8+ T cells sorted from blood. Receptors were obtained from a woman aged 30 to 39 in good health. CDR3s include the opening cysteine and the closing phenylalanine or tryptophan. D genes are given only for firm matches. Clone size is not always given. Where it is, it says once, few, many or a class for expanded clones.

v_gene	abundance	j_gene	d_gene	CDR3nt	CDR3aa
TRBV27	once	TRBJ2-7	-	TGTGCCAGCAGTCTGTTTGGGGGAGACGAGCAGTACTTC	CASSLFGGDEQYF
TRBV27	-	TRBJ1-1	-	TGTGCCAGCAGTTCGTGGGAGGGGCCGAACACTGAAGCTTTCTTT	CASSSWEGPNTEAFF
TRBV15	-	TRBJ2-3	TRBD2	TGTGCCACCAGCAGAGGGACTAGCGGGAAGTCGACTACGCAGTATTTT	CATSRGTSGKSTTQYF
TRBV10-3	once	TRBJ1-2	-	TGTGCCATCAGTGAGTCGCCGGAGTATGGCTACACCTTC	CAISESPEYGYTF
TRBV5-1	-	TRBJ1-2	TRBD1	TGCGCCAGCAGCTTAACCTCCCTACCCGGGACAGGGGCAGACCAGGGCTATGGCTACACCTTC	CASSLTSLPGTGADQGYGYTF
TRBV5-6	-	TRBJ1-1	-	TGTGCCAGTCGCAGGGAGGGATTGGGCACTGAAGCTTTCTTT	CASRREGLGTEAFF
TRBV7-9	-	TRBJ2-5	TRBD2	TGTGCCAGCAGCGCCGCCCTAGCGGGAGGGTATCAGGAGACCCAGTACTTC	CASSAALAGGYQETQYF
TRBV28	-	TRBJ1-2	-	TGTGCCAGCAGTCCTCCAGGTTTACTCAACTATGGCTACACCTTC	CASSPPGLLNYGYTF
TRBV11-2	-	TRBJ2-5	-	TGTGCCAGCAGCTTAAGTTTTGGGGCCCAAGAGACCCAGTACTTC	CASSLSFGAQETQYF
TRBV29-1	-	TRBJ2-7	TRBD2	TGCAGCGTTGATAGCGGGAGTGGGAGATTCTACGAGCAGTACTTC	CSVDSGSGRFYEQYF
TRBV7-9	-	TRBJ1-2	TRBD1	TGTGCCAGCAGCCACCCGGGACAGGGGGCCAAGGATGGCTACACCTTC	CASSHPGQGAKDGYTF
TRBV30	-	TRBJ1-1	-	TGTGCCTGGAGTCTCCCCGAAAGGGGCACTGAAGCTTTCTTT	CAWSLPERGTEAFF
TRBV2	-	TRBJ1-6	-	TGTGCCAGCAGTGAATATTTGTCGGGACATCTTCTCTATAATTCACCCCTCCACTTT	CASSEYLSGHLLYNSPLHF
TRBV28	-	TRBJ2-7	-	TGTGCCAGCAGTTTACCCGGGTTAGGGTACGAGCAGTACTTC	CASSLPGLGYEQYF
TRBV30	-	TRBJ1-1	-	TGTGCCTACAGTGAGGGCACTGAAGCTTTCTTT	CAYSEGTEAFF
TRBV4-2	-	TRBJ2-7	-	TGTGCCAGCAGCCAACTTTCCGGGGGACTCTACGAGCAGTACTTC	CASSQLSGGLYEQYF
TRBV7-9	-	TRBJ1-1	-	TGTGCCAGCAGCTTATATCTTGGGGATCGCACTGAAGCTTTCTTT	CASSLYLGDRTEAFF
TRBV7-9	-	TRBJ2-1	-	TGTGCCAGCAGCCTAGGGGGGTCTACCCGGAGGGATGAGCAGTTCTTC	CASSLGGSTRRDEQFF
TRBV2	-	TRBJ2-6	TRBD1	TGTGCCAGCAGTGCACGGACAGGCTTCTCTGGGGCCAACGTCCTGACTTTC	CASSARTGFSGANVLTF
TRBV28	-	TRBJ1-2	-	TGTGCCAGCAGTCAGGACAGAGACTATGGCTACACCTTC	CASSQDRDYGYTF
TRBV4-2	-	TRBJ2-3	TRBD2	TGTGCCAGCAGCCAAGATGCTAGCGGGAGTACAGATACGCAGTATTTT	CASSQDASGSTDTQYF
TRBV20-1	few	TRBJ2-7	-	TGCAGTGCTAGAGAGGGGTACGAGCAGTACTTC	CSAREGYEQYF
TRBV5-1	-	TRBJ2-1	TRBD2	TGCGCCAGCAAGACCGGGACTAGCGGATACAATGAGCAGTTCTTC	CASKTGTSGYNEQFF
TRBV4-1	few	TRBJ1-5	-	TGCGCCAGCAGCCAAGAGGGGGGAGCAAATCAGCCCCAGCATTTT	CASSQEGGANQPQHF
TRBV11-2	-	TRBJ2-7	-	TGTGCCAGCAGCTTAGGGTGGCAGGCCGCCTACGAGCAGTACTTC	CASSLGWQAAYEQYF
TRBV28	-	TRBJ2-7	TRBD2	TGTGCCAGCCTCCGCCTAGCGGGAGACGAGCAGTACTTC	CASLRLAGDEQYF
TRBV27	-	TRBJ2-7	-	TGTGCCAGCAGTATCTTCAGGGGAGGAGAGCAGTACTTC	CASSIFRGGEQYF
TRBV27	-	TRBJ2-7	-	TGTGCCAGCAGTTTTGCGTCCTCCTACGAGCAGTACTTC	CASSFASSYEQYF
TRBV29-1	-	TRBJ2-1	TRBD2	TGCAGCGTTGAATCCAGCGGGAGGCTGAATGAGCAGTTCTTC	CSVESSGRLNEQFF
TRBV10-1	-	TRBJ2-1	-	TGCGCCAGCAGCGCCTACCCTAATAATGAGCAGTTCTTC	CASSAYPNNEQFF
TRBV7-9	-	TRBJ1-2	-	TGTGCCAGCAGCTTCGGCGGGGGAAGTTTCTATGGCTACACCTTC	CASSFGGGSFYGYTF
TRBV19	few	TRBJ1-2	-	TGTGCCAGTAGTATAGATCATTTCACAGACTATGGCTACACCTTC	CASSIDHFTDYGYTF
TRBV27	-	TRBJ2-4	TRBD2	TGTGCCAGCAGCTTAGCGGGAGTCGGGACCAAAAACATTCAGTACTTC	CASSLAGVGTKNIQYF
TRBV6-5	-	TRBJ2-7	-	TGTGCCAGCAGGCCGGGGAACTCCTACGAGCAGTACTTC	CASRPGNSYEQYF
TRBV6-1	-	TRBJ2-7	-	TGTGCCAGCAGTGGAAGCTCCTACGAGCAGTACTTC	CASSGSSYEQYF
TRBV5-4	-	TRBJ2-7	-	TGTGCCAGCAGCTTGTTGTCCGAGCAGTACTTC	CASSLLSEQYF
TRBV9	-	TRBJ2-3	-	TGTGCCAGCAGCGTAGATACGGGAGTGTTGGCAGATACGCAGTATTTT	CASSVDTGVLADTQYF
TRBV30	-	TRBJ2-7	TRBD1	TGTGCCTTATACGGGACAGGTAGCTACGAGCAGTACTTC	CALYGTGSYEQYF
TRBV27	-	TRBJ1-1	-	TGTGCCAGCAGTTTATTGGGTACGAACACTGAAGCTTTCTTT	CASSLLGTNTEAFF
TRBV27	-	TRBJ2-1	-	TGTGCCAGCAGTTTAACAGCCCTTCTAGCGAGCTCCTACAATGAGCAGTTCTTC	CASSLTALLASSYNEQFF
TRBV5-6	-	TRBJ2-1	TRBD1	TGTGCCAGCAGCTTTTTTTCCGTGGTTACAGGGGGCAATGAGCAGTTCTTC	CASSFFSVVTGGNEQFF
TRBV10-2	-	TRBJ1-5	-	TGCGCCACACAGGGAGGCAATCAGCCCCAGCATTTT	CATQGGNQPQHF
TRBV4-1	-	TRBJ2-3	TRBD2	TGCGCCAGCAGCCAAGTACCTAGCGGGAGGACCACAGATACGCAGTATTTT	CASSQVPSGRTTDTQYF
TRBV19	-	TRBJ1-2	-	TGTGCCAGTAGGATCGATTGGGGGGCGACTCACTATGGCTACACCTTC	CASRIDWGATHYGYTF
TRBV27	-	TRBJ1-1	-	TGTGCCAGCAGTTTGAGCTGGAAGAACACTGAAGCTTTCTTT	CASSLSWKNTEAFF